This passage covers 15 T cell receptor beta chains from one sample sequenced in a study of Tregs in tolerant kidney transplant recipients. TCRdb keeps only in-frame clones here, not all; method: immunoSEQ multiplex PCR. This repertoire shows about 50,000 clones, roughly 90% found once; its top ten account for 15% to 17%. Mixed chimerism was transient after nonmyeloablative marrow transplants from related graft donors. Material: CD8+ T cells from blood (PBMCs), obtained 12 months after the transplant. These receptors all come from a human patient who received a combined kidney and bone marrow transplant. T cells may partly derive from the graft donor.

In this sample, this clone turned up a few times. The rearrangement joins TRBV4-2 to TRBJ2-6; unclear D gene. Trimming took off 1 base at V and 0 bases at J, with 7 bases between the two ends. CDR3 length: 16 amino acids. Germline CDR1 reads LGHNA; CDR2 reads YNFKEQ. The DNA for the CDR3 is TGTGCCAGCAGCCAAGGTGAGATCTCTGGGGCCAACGTCCTGACTTTC. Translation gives CASSQGEISGANVLTF.

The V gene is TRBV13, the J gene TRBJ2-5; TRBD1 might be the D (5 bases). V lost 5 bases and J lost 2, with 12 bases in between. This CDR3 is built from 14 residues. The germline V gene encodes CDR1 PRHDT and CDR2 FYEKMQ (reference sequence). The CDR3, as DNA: TGTGCCAGCAGCGACCAGACAGTTCAAGAGACCCAGTACTTC. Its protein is CASSDQTVQETQYF.

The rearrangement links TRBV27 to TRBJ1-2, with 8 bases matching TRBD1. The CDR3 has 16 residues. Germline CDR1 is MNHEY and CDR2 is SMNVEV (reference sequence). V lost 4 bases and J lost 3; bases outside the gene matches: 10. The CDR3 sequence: CASSYSMTGEYYGYTF. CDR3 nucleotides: TGTGCCAGCAGTTACTCGATGACAGGGGAATACTATGGCTACACCTTC.

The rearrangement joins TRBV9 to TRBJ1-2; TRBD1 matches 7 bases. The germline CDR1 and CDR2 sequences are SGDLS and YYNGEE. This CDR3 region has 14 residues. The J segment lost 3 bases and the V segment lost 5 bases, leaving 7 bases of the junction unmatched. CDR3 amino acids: CASSYDRVDYGYTF. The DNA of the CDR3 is TGTGCCAGCAGTTACGACAGGGTGGACTATGGCTACACCTTC.

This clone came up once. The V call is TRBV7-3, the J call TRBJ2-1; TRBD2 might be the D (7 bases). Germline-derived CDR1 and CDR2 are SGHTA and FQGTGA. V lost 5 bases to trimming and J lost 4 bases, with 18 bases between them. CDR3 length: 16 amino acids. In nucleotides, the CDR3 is TGTGCCAGCAGCCTAGTAGGGGGGGGCGAGTACAATGAGCAGTTCTTC. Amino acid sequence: CASSLVGGGEYNEQFF.

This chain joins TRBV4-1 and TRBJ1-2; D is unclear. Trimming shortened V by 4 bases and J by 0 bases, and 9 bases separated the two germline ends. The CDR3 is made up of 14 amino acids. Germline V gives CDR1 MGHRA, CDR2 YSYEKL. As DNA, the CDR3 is TGCGCCAGCAGCCTTCTCGGGACTAACTATGGCTACACCTTC. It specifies CASSLLGTNYGYTF.

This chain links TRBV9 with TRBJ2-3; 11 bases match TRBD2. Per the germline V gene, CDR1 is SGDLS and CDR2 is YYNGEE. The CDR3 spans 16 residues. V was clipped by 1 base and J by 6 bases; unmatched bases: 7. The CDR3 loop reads CASSVLAGGRSDTQYF. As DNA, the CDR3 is TGTGCCAGCAGCGTATTAGCGGGGGGGCGAAGTGATACGCAGTATTTT. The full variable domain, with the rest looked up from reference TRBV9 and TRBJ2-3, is DSGVTQTPKHLITATGQRVTLRCSPRSGDLSVYWYQQSLDQGLQFLIQYYNGEERAKGNILERFSAQQFPDLHSELNLSSLELGDSALYFCASSVLAGGRSDTQYFGPGTRLTVL.

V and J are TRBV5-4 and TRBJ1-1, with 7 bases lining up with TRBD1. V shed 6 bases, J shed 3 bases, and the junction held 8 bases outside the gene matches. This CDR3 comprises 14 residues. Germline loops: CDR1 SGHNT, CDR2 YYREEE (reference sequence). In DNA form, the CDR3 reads TGTGCCAGCAACCGACAGGGTAGCGACACTGAAGCTTTCTTT. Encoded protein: CASNRQGSDTEAFF.

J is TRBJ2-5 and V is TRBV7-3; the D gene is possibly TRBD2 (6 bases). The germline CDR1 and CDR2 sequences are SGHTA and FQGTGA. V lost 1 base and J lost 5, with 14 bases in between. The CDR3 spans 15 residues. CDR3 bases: TGTGCCAGCAGCTTAATGCCCGGGAGCGGGGAGACCCAGTACTTC. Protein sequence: CASSLMPGSGETQYF.

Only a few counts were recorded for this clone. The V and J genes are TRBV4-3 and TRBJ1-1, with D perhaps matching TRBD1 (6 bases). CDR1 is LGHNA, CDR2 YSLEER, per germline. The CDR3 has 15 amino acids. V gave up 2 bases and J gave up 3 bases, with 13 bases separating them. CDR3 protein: CASSQQGYEDTEAFF. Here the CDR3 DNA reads TGCGCCAGCAGCCAACAGGGGTATGAGGACACTGAAGCTTTCTTT.

DNA for the CDR3: TGCGCCAGCAGCCACCAGACGGGCGGGGAAGCTTTCTTT. Translation: CASSHQTGGEAFF. This sequence joins TRBV4-3 and TRBJ1-1; the D is unclear. Trimming left V 3 bases short and J 8 bases short, with 13 bases between. CDR1 LGHNA and CDR2 YSLEER come from the germline V gene. The CDR3 contains 13 residues.

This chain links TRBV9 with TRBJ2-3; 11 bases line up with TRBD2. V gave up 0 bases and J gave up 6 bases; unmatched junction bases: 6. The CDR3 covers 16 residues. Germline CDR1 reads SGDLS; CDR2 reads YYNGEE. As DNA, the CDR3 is TGTGCCAGCAGCGTAGCTAGCGGGGGGATTGCGGATACGCAGTATTTT. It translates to CASSVASGGIADTQYF.

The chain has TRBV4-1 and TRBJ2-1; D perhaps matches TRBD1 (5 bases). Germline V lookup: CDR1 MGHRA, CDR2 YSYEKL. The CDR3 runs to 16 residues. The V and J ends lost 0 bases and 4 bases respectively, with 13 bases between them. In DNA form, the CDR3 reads TGCGCCAGCAGCCAAGAAATAGGGGCCTTATACAATGAGCAGTTCTTC. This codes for CASSQEIGALYNEQFF.

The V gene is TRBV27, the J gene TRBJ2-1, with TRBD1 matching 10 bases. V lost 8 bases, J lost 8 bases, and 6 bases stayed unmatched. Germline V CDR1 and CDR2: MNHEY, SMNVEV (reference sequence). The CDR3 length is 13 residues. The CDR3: CASRETGGHEQFF. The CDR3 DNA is TGTGCCAGCCGTGAGACAGGGGGCCATGAGCAGTTCTTC.

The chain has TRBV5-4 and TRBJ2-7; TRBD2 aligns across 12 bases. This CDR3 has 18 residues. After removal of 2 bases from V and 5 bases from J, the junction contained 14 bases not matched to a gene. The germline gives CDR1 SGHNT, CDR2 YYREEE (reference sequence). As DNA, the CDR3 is TGTGCCAGCAGCTTTGCGGTTTTAACTAGCGGGAGGATCGACGAGCAGTACTTC. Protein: CASSFAVLTSGRIDEQYF.